The 17 T cell receptor beta chains below all came from one sample that was sequenced in a study of blood T cell repertoires in COVID-19. Measured with immunoSEQ multiplex PCR; TCRdb has only the in-frame clones, and not every one. The sample lists under 250,000 clones; around 80% were seen once. Sequencing input: peripheral blood. The receptors come from a man aged 40-49 years with active or convalescent COVID-19.

The gene calls are TRBV6-1 and TRBJ1-6; D gene uncertain. The CDR3 runs to 13 residues. With 2 bases removed from V and 5 bases from J, the gap between germline ends came to 4 bases. CDR1 is MNHNS, CDR2 SASEGT, per germline. The CDR3 loop is CASSEFNNSPLHF. The CDR3 DNA follows: TGTGCCAGCAGTGAATTCAATAATTCACCCCTCCACTTT.

This chain links TRBV5-1 with TRBJ2-5; 12 nucleotides agree with TRBD2. Germline lookup yields CDR1 SGHRS and CDR2 YFSETQ. The CDR3 consists of 15 residues. Trimming cost V 5 bases and J 5 bases; bases outside gene matches: 7. CDR3 DNA sequence: TGCGCCAGCAGTACTAGCGGGAGGCTTTCCGAGACCCAGTACTTC. It specifies CASSTSGRLSETQYF.

The chain employs TRBV7-8 and TRBJ1-3; a possible D gene is TRBD1 (6 bases). Germline V CDR1 and CDR2: SGHVS, FQNEAQ. There are 15 residues in the CDR3. V dropped 5 bases and J dropped 0 bases, with 11 bases sitting between them. CDR3 in DNA: TGTGCCAGCAGCCGTACAGGGATCTCTGGAAACACCATATATTTT. It encodes CASSRTGISGNTIYF.

This sequence joins TRBV2 and TRBJ2-5; TRBD2 matches 9 bases. The CDR3 covers 18 residues. Looked up from germline, CDR1 is SNHLY and CDR2 is FYNNEI. V trimming: 0 bases; J trimming: 6 bases; junction bases outside the gene matches: 14. The CDR3 DNA reads TGTGCCAGCAGTGAAGCGCGGGTAGCGGGGGAAAAAGAAAAGACCCAGTACTTC. This sequence encodes CASSEARVAGEKEKTQYF.

V gene TRBV10-3 combines with J gene TRBJ1-3; 7 nucleotides agree with TRBD1. The CDR3 is made up of 14 amino acids. Germline assignment: CDR1 ENHRY and CDR2 SYGVKD. V was clipped by 6 bases and J by 1 base; unmatched bases: 3. The CDR3 DNA follows: TGTGCCATCAGCCTACAGGGGTCTGGAAACACCATATATTTT. This sequence encodes CAISLQGSGNTIYF.

This chain connects TRBV10-3 to TRBJ1-5, with D possibly being TRBD1 (6 bases). Germline lookup yields CDR1 ENHRY and CDR2 SYGVKD. The CDR3 runs to 16 residues. V gave up 0 bases and J gave up 4 bases, with 13 bases separating them. CDR3 loop: CAISESKGGENQPQHF. The CDR3 coding sequence is TGTGCCATCAGTGAGTCGAAAGGGGGGGAAAATCAGCCCCAGCATTTT.

This clone was seen a few times. V gene TRBV5-1 combines with J gene TRBJ2-7; TRBD2 matches at 14 bases. Per the germline V gene, CDR1 is SGHRS and CDR2 is YFSETQ. This CDR3 spans 15 amino acids. V was pared by 5 bases and J by 7 bases, with 8 bases of the junction left unmatched. Written as DNA, the CDR3 is TGCGCCAGCAGACCCGGGACTAGCGGGAGTGGAGAGCAGTACTTC. Its protein product is CASRPGTSGSGEQYF.

This clone was seen once. The CDR3 protein is CASSQEIHGADTQYF. CDR3 coding DNA: TGTGCCAGCAGCCAAGAGATTCACGGTGCAGATACGCAGTATTTT. J is TRBJ2-3 and V is TRBV4-2; D call uncertain. The germline V and J ends were trimmed by 0 bases and 4 bases, with 11 bases remaining between them. The CDR3 spans 15 residues. Germline assignment: CDR1 LGHNA and CDR2 YNFKEQ.

This clone was picked up one time. The chain combines TRBV5-1 with TRBJ2-1; 8 positions agree with TRBD2. The CDR3 sequence is 17 residues long. Germline values: CDR1 SGHRS, CDR2 YFSETQ. The V segment lost 1 base and the J segment 0 bases; nucleotides outside the gene matches: 6. CDR3 sequence: CASSLFLAGSSYNEQFF. CDR3 bases: TGCGCCAGCAGCTTGTTCCTAGCGGGTAGCTCCTACAATGAGCAGTTCTTC.

V and J are TRBV18 and TRBJ1-1, with D tentatively TRBD1 (6 bases). Germline CDR1 and CDR2: KGHSH and LQKENI. This CDR3 comprises 15 residues. V shed 3 bases and J shed 3 bases, with 14 bases lying between them. The DNA of the CDR3 is TGTGCCAGCTCACCCGTCGGGGACACGGACACTGAAGCTTTCTTT. It encodes CASSPVGDTDTEAFF.

The genes are TRBV27 and TRBJ2-7; no reliable D call. Trimming removed 2 bases from V and 7 bases from J, with 15 bases in between. Germline CDR1 is MNHEY and CDR2 is SMNVEV (reference sequence). The CDR3 is made up of 14 amino acids. The CDR3 is CASSLGQSIGEQYF. The CDR3 coding sequence is TGTGCCAGCAGTTTAGGGCAGAGTATTGGGGAGCAGTACTTC.

This clone occurred a few times. The chain is built from TRBV11-2 and TRBJ1-2; TRBD1 might be the D (6 bases). CDR3 length: 12 residues. Deletions cut 3 bases from V and 8 bases from J, with 10 bases between. The germline CDR1 and CDR2 sequences are SGHAT and FQNNGV. CDR3 nucleotide sequence: TGTGCCAGCAGCTTTAAGGGGGAGGGCTACACCTTC. Protein product: CASSFKGEGYTF.

This chain connects TRBV14 to TRBJ1-2, with a weak D call TRBD1 (5 bases). V shed 6 bases and J shed 3 bases, with 11 bases lying between them. The CDR3 is 13 residues long. From germline, CDR1 is SGHDN and CDR2 FVKESK. The CDR3 DNA follows: TGTGCCAGCAGTCAGGACAAGTACTATGGCTACACCTTC. Its protein is CASSQDKYYGYTF.

Details on this clone: At the DNA level, this CDR3 is encoded by other sequences in the same sample as well. The chain is built from TRBV12-3 or TRBV12-4 and TRBJ2-7; maybe TRBD1 (5 bases). V was pared by 6 bases and J by 4 bases, with 10 bases between. CDR3 length equals 12 residues. Here the CDR3 DNA reads TGTGCCAGCAGCCCAAGGGGATACGAGCAGTACTTC. Protein product: CASSPRGYEQYF.

The chain joins TRBV7-8 to TRBJ2-7; 9 bases map to TRBD1. CDR1 is SGHVS, CDR2 FQNEAQ, per germline. J gave up 1 base and V 2 bases, and 3 bases lay outside the gene matches. The CDR3 is 15 residues long. CDR3 bases: TGTGCCAGCAGCTTATGGGACAGGGCATCCTACGAGCAGTACTTC. This sequence encodes CASSLWDRASYEQYF. The whole variable domain, remainder taken from reference TRBV7-8 and TRBJ2-7, is GAGVSQSPRYKVAKRGQDVALRCDPISGHVSLFWYQQALGQGPEFLTYFQNEAQLDKSGLPSDRFFAERPEGSVSTLKIQRTQQEDSAVYLCASSLWDRASYEQYFGPGTRLTVT.

The chain joins TRBV4-1 to TRBJ2-3; D is possibly TRBD2 (5 bases). Germline assignment: CDR1 MGHRA and CDR2 YSYEKL. There are 15 residues in the CDR3. Trimming stripped 0 bases from V and 4 bases from J, with 11 bases between. CDR3 nucleotide sequence: TGCGCCAGCAGCCAAGAAGGGCGGCGGGCAGATACGCAGTATTTT. Protein: CASSQEGRRADTQYF.

This clone was seen once. The V call is TRBV3-1 (or the pseudogene TRBV3-2), the J call TRBJ1-4, with a weak D call TRBD1 (6 bases). CDR1 and CDR2 from the germline V gene are LGHDT and YNNKEL (reference sequence). The CDR3 covers 14 residues. Trimming stripped 0 bases from V and 11 bases from J, with 13 bases between. CDR3 loop: CASSQDQGSEKLFF. In nucleotides, the CDR3 is TGTGCCAGCAGCCAAGATCAGGGGTCGGAGAAACTGTTTTTT.